This T cell receptor beta chain is from a study of memory CD4+ T cells and cytomegalovirus serostatus. About the study: Of the healthy Belgian adults, 9 were CMV seropositive and 20 to 30 seronegative.

V shed 4 bases and J shed 6 bases, with 13 bases lying between them. In germline, CDR1 is SGDLS, CDR2 YYNGEE. The CDR3 consists of 13 residues. Sequencing used immunoSEQ multiplex PCR; TCRdb keeps in-frame clones, though not all of them. In the table there are some 73,000 clones, around 80% of which are singletons. The sort gate was single viable CD3+CD4+CD8-CD45RO+ cells for memory CD4+ T cells. Donors' CMV status reflects serum IgG against pp150, pp28, p38, p52. This TCR came from an adult in good health and CMV-seropositive. This chain uses TRBV9 with TRBJ1-2, with D unclear. What was sequenced was memory CD4+ T cells from blood. The CDR3 spells CASSLHEPNGYTF. CDR3 nucleotides: TGTGCCAGCAGCCTACACGAACCTAATGGCTACACCTTC.